This TCR beta chain was found in a study of CD8 T cells in Susac syndrome. The ends were cut back, 2 bases at V and 7 bases at J, with 15 bases in the middle. CDR1 and CDR2 (germline): SGHRS, YFSETQ. CDR3 length: 15 residues. RNA amounts of roughly 0.45 to 1 ug underwent reverse transcription with random hexamers. TCRdb redid the calling of the immunoSEQ multiplex PCR reads with MiXCR, one entry per CDR3 protein. This table has about 71,000 distinct CDR3 sequences, 96% appearing once. The sequence was collected from a human donor with multiple sclerosis. The chain combines TRBV5-1 with TRBJ2-2, with D perhaps given as TRBD1 or TRBD2 (5 bases each). The material sequenced was CD4+ T cells from PBMCs. CDR3 in amino acids: CASSFGTVPYGELFF. In DNA form, the CDR3 reads TGCGCCAGCAGCTTTGGGACGGTCCCCTACGGGGAGCTGTTTTTT.